This T cell receptor beta chain was documented in a study of intratumoral heterogeneity in liver cancer. At the level of the study: The median patient age was approximately 58 years, and most were male.

Clones were sequenced by immunoSEQ multiplex PCR, and TCRdb holds only the in-frame ones, with some missing. The table includes about 6,200 clones, around 71% detected once. The hepatocellular carcinoma nodule was sampled at distinct, geographically separated regions. Study-wide results and limits: Reportedly, regional differences in tumor-infiltrating lymphocyte burden estimated from RNA-seq held up under TCR sequencing. No significant regional difference in overall T cell clonality was found.

This CDR3 spans 12 amino acids. V was pared by 0 bases and J by 6 bases, with 4 bases between. Germline V gives CDR1 SGHRS, CDR2 YFSETQ. Comments on this clone: Its antigen is currently unknown.

The source is a woman in her seventies with hepatocellular carcinoma. This material consisted of tumor tissue, taken before any cancer treatment. V and J are TRBV5-1 and TRBJ2-1; D gene uncertain. The CDR3: CASSLVTNEQFF. In DNA, the CDR3 is TGCGCCAGCAGCTTGGTTACCAATGAGCAGTTCTTC.